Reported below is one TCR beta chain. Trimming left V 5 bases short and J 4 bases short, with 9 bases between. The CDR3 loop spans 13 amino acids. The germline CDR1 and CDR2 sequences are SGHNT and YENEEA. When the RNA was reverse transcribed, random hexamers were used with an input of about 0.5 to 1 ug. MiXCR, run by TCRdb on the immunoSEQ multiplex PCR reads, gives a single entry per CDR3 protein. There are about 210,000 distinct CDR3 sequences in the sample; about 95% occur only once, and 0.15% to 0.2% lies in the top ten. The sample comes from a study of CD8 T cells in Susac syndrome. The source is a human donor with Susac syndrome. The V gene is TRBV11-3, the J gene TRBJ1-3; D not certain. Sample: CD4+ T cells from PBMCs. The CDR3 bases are TGTGCCAGCAGCCCTTCGCCCGGAAACACCATATATTTT. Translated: CASSPSPGNTIYF.